This record covers a single T cell receptor (beta chain). Produced via immunoSEQ multiplex PCR; TCRdb's table is partial and in-frame only. The sample has tens of thousands of clones; roughly three quarters are singletons. The record originates from a study of blood T cell repertoires in COVID-19. CDR3 length: 15 amino acids. CDR1 SGDLS and CDR2 YYNGEE come from the germline V gene. The J segment lost 5 bases and the V segment lost 3 bases, leaving 7 bases of the junction unmatched. The TCR comes from an elderly woman with acute or convalescent COVID-19. The genes are TRBV9 and TRBJ1-5, with 8 bases matching TRBD1. The sample comprised peripheral blood. CDR3 nucleotides: TGTGCCAGCAGCGCTGACGGACAGGGCGATCAGCCCCAGCATTTT. Encoded protein: CASSADGQGDQPQHF.